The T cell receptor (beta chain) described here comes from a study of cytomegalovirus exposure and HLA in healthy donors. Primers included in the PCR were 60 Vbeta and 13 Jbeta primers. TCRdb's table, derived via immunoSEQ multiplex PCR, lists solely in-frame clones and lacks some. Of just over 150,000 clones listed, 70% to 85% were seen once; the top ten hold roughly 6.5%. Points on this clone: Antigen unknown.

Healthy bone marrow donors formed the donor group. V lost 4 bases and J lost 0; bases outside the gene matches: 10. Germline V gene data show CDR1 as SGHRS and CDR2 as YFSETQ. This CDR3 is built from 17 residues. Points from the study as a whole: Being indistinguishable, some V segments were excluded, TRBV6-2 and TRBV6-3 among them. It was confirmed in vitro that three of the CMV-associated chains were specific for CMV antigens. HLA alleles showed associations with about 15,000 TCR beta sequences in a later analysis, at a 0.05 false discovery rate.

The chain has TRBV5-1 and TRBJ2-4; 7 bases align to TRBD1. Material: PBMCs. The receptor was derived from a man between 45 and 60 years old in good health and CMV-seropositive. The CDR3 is CASSPGQSNLAKNIQYF. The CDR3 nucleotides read TGCGCCAGCAGCCCGGGACAGTCAAATCTAGCCAAAAACATTCAGTACTTC.